These 8 T cell receptor beta chains came from one sample sequenced in a study of siplizumab effects on memory and regulatory T cells. Sequencing was performed with immunoSEQ multiplex PCR; in TCRdb, only in-frame clones are kept and a portion is missing. Of some 96,000 clones in the sample, over 90% were seen once. Sequencing was done on a sample of non-Treg CD4+ T cells sorted from blood. The origin of the receptors is a human donor in good health.

This chain links TRBV6-6 with TRBJ2-7, with D possibly being TRBD1 or TRBD2 (6 bases each). V was trimmed by 0 bases and J by 9 bases, leaving 15 bases between them. The CDR3 sequence is 14 residues long. Looked up from germline, CDR1 is MNHNY and CDR2 is SVGAGI (reference sequence). CDR3 sequence (DNA): TGTGCCAGCAGTTACTCGACCCGGGGGCGGGGGCAGTACTTC. This encodes CASSYSTRGRGQYF.

The chain employs TRBV6-1 and TRBJ1-1; 12 nucleotides match TRBD1. The V gene end was trimmed by 7 bases and the J gene end by 10 bases; junction bases not matched to a gene: 10. This CDR3 comprises 14 residues. The V gene's germline CDR1 is MNHNS and CDR2 SASEGT. The CDR3 loop is CASTPPGTGGLAFF. CDR3 nucleotides: TGTGCCAGCACCCCCCCGGGGACAGGGGGCTTAGCTTTCTTT.

V gene TRBV29-1 combines with J gene TRBJ1-3; TRBD1 agrees at 7 bases. This CDR3 is built from 14 residues. Trimming removed 6 bases from V and 0 bases from J; junction bases left unmatched: 5. Germline-derived CDR1 and CDR2 are SQVTM and ANQGSEA. CDR3 in amino acids: CSVAGTVSGNTIYF. The CDR3 DNA reads as TGCAGCGTGGCCGGGACAGTCTCTGGAAACACCATATATTTT.

The chain joins TRBV7-3 to TRBJ1-6, with D possibly matching TRBD1 (6 bases). The CDR3 extends over 14 amino acids. Germline CDR1 reads SGHTA; CDR2 reads FQGTGA. The V and J ends lost 2 bases and 8 bases respectively, with 10 bases between them. The CDR3 here is CASSLQGKDSPLHF. The CDR3, as DNA: TGTGCCAGCAGCTTACAGGGGAAGGATTCACCCCTCCACTTT. Filled out from reference TRBV7-3 and TRBJ1-6, the complete variable domain reads GAGVSQTPSNKVTEKGKYVELRCDPISGHTALYWYRQSLGQGPEFLIYFQGTGAADDSGLPNDRFFAVRPEGSVSTLKIQRTERGDSAVYLCASSLQGKDSPLHFGNGTRLTVT.

The chain employs TRBV15 and TRBJ2-2; D is perhaps TRBD1 or TRBD2 (5 bases each). Trimming stripped 3 bases from V and 9 bases from J, with 11 bases between. CDR1 is LNHNV and CDR2 is YYDKDF in the germline V gene (reference sequence). CDR3 length: 13 residues. CDR3 nucleotides: TGTGCCACCAGCAGGCTCGGGGCCCGGGAGCTGTTTTTT. Residues: CATSRLGARELFF.

The chain couples TRBV7-9 to TRBJ2-1, with D uncertain. The CDR3 runs to 15 residues. The germline V gene encodes CDR1 SEHNR and CDR2 FQNEAQ (reference sequence). The germline V and J ends were trimmed by 5 bases and 3 bases, with 14 bases remaining between them. CDR3 sequence reads: CASSKTGPLYNEQFF. The DNA of the CDR3 is TGTGCCAGCAGCAAAACCGGGCCCCTCTACAATGAGCAGTTCTTC.

This chain joins TRBV11-2 and TRBJ2-1; 7 nucleotides agree with TRBD2. The CDR3 contains 16 residues. In germline, CDR1 is SGHAT, CDR2 FQNNGV. Trimming cost V 8 bases and J 7 bases; bases outside gene matches: 17. For the CDR3, the DNA is TGTGCCAGCGCAGCCCTCCGAGGGGTGGGAGGGAATGAGCAGTTCTTC. Amino acid sequence: CASAALRGVGGNEQFF.

The gene calls are TRBV14 and TRBJ2-3; D gene ambiguous. CDR3 length equals 17 residues. Germline values: CDR1 SGHDN, CDR2 FVKESK. Trimming left V 1 base short and J 10 bases short, with 24 bases between. In DNA, the CDR3 is TGTGCCAGCAGCCAAGTCCATGGCAGGTACCCAACGATGGCGCAGTATTTT. Protein product: CASSQVHGRYPTMAQYF.